This T cell receptor beta chain came from a study of regulatory T cells in long-lasting Graves disease. This clonotype was recorded many times. The antigen remains unidentified. The CDR3 consists of 15 residues. Per germline, CDR1 MDHEN and CDR2 SYDVKM. With 7 bases clipped from V and 5 bases from J, the junction kept 9 bases outside the gene matches. The authors built TCR beta libraries using iRepertoire HTBI primers and Arm-PCR of CDR3 regions. One entry per CDR3 protein results from TCRdb running MiXCR on the multiplex PCR reads. The sample consists of roughly 560,000 distinct CDR3 sequences, around 12% of them appearing once. Study results and limitations: When disease was persistent, TRBV28, TRBJ1-2 and TRBJ2-5 were the favored segments. TCR diversity was lower in persistent Graves' patients than in newly diagnosed ones.

Noted time point: newly diagnosed GD, antithyroid drugs for less than 3 months. Preparation of the TCR library used RNA extracted from PBMCs. In addition, the sample was reused for a study of T cells in Graves' hyperthyroidism and ophthalmopathy. That publication notes: Used for diagnoses were clinical symptoms, serum thyroxine and TRAb, thyroid ultrasound and orbital computed tomography. First-round RT-PCR with HTBI primers amplified the TCR CDR3 region.

This sample comprised peripheral blood mononuclear cells (PBMCs), obtained at new diagnosis, from a patient treated with antithyroid drugs. This rearrangement joins TRBV28 to TRBJ1-5; 9 bases agree with TRBD1. The origin of this receptor is a woman under 40 with Graves disease. CDR3 in amino acids: CASTQRGQGHQPQHF. Written as DNA, the CDR3 is TGTGCCAGCACCCAAAGGGGACAGGGCCATCAGCCCCAGCATTTT.